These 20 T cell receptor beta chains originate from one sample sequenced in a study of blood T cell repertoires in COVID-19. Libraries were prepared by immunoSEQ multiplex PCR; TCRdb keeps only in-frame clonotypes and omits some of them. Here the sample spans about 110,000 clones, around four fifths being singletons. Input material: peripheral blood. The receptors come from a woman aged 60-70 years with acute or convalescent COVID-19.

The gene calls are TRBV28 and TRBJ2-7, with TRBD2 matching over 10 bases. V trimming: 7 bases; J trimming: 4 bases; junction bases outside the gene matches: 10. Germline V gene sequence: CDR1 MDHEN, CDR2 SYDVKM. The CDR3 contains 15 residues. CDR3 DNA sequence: TGTGCCAGCAACTCAGGAGCTAGCGGGGGTTACGAGCAGTACTTC. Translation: CASNSGASGGYEQYF.

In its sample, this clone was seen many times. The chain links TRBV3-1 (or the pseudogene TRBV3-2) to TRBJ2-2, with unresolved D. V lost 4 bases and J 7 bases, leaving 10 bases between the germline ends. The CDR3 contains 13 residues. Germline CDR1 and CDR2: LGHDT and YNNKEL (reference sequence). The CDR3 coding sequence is TGTGCCAGCAGCCCTCACCTCGGCGGGGAGCTGTTTTTT. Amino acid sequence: CASSPHLGGELFF.

The CDR3 DNA reads as TGCGCCAGCAGGGAGAGCGGGGGGCCCACAGATACGCAGTATTTT. Its translation: CASRESGGPTDTQYF. The rearrangement uses TRBV5-1 and TRBJ2-3; TRBD2 aligns across 9 bases. Germline V CDR1 and CDR2: SGHRS, YFSETQ. CDR3 length equals 15 residues. Trimming took 5 bases from V and 2 from J; bases not matched to a gene: 6. Using reference TRBV5-1 and TRBJ2-3 for the parts outside the CDR3, the full variable domain is KAGVTQTPRYLIKTRGQQVTLSCSPISGHRSVSWYQQTPGQGLQFLFEYFSETQRNKGNFPGRFSGRQFSNSRSEMNVSTLELGDSALYLCASRESGGPTDTQYFGPGTRLTVL.

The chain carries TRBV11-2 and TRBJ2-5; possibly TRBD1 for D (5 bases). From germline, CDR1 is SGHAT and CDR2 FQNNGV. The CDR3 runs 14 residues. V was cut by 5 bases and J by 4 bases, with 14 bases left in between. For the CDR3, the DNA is TGTGCCAGCAGCGACCTTAGGGGTAGAGAGACCCAGTACTTC. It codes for CASSDLRGRETQYF.

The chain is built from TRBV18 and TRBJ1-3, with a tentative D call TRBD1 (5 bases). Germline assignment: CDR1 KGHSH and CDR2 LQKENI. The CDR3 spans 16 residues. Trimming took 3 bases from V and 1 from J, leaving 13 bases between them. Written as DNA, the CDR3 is TGTGCCAGCTCACCTATATCGGACAATTCTGGAAACACCATATATTTT. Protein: CASSPISDNSGNTIYF.

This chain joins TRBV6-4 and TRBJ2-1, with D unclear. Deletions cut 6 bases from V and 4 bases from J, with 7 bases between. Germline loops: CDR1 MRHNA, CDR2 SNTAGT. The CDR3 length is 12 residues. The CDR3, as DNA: TGTGCCAGCAGAGGAGCTTACAATGAGCAGTTCTTC. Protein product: CASRGAYNEQFF.

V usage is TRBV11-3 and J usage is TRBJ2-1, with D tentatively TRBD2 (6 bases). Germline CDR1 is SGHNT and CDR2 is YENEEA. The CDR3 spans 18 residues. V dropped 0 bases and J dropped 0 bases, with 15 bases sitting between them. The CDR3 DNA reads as TGTGCCAGCAGCTTAGATGGTAGGGCGGGAAGCTCCTACAATGAGCAGTTCTTC. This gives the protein CASSLDGRAGSSYNEQFF.

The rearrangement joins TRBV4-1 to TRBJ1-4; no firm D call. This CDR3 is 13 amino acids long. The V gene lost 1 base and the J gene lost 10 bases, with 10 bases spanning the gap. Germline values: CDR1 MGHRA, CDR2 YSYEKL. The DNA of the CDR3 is TGCGCCAGCAGCCAAGGCTGGCCGGGAAAACTGTTTTTT. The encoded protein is CASSQGWPGKLFF.

Written as DNA, the CDR3 is TGTGCCAGCCGAAGCCCGGGGGCCTACGAGCAGTACTTC. Translated: CASRSPGAYEQYF. The rearrangement links TRBV6-5 to TRBJ2-7, with TRBD2 as a possible D gene (6 bases). The CDR3 extends over 13 amino acids. V gave up 8 bases and J gave up 2 bases, with 13 bases separating them. CDR1 and CDR2 (germline): MNHEY, SVGAGI.

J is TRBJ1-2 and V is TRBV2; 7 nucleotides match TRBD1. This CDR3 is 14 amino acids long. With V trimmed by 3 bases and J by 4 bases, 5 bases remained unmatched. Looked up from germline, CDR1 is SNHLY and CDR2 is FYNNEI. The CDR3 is CASSEDDRVYGYTF. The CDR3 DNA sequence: TGTGCCAGCAGTGAGGACGACAGGGTCTATGGCTACACCTTC.

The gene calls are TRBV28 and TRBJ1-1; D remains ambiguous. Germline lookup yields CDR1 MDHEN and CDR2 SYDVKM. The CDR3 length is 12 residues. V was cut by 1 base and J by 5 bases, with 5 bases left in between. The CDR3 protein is CASSLYQTEAFF. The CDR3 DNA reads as TGTGCCAGCAGTTTATACCAGACTGAAGCTTTCTTT.

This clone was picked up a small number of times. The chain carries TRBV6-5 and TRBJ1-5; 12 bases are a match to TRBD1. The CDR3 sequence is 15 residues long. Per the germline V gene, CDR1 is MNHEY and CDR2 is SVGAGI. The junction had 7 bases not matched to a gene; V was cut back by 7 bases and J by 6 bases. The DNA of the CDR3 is TGTGCCAGCATCTGGGGACAGGGGGCGTCTCAGCCCCAGCATTTT. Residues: CASIWGQGASQPQHF.

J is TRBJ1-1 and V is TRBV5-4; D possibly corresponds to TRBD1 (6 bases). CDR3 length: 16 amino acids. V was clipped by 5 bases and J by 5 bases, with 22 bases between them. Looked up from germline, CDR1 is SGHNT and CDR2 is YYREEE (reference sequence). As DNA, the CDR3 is TGTGCCAGCAGTTCGGCGGAGAGGGGGGGAAGGACTGAAGCTTTCTTT. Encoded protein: CASSSAERGGRTEAFF.

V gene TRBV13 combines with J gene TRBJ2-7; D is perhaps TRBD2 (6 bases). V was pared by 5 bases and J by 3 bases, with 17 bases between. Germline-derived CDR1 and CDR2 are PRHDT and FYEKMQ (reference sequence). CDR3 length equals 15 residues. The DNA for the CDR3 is TGTGCCAGCAGCCGCGGCCGTGGGGGGAACTACGAGCAGTACTTC. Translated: CASSRGRGGNYEQYF.

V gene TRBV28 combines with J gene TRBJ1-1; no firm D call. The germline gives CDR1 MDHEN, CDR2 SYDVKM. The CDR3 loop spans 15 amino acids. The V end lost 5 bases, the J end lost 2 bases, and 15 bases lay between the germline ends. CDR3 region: CASSPAGGGNTEAFF. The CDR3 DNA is TGTGCCAGCAGTCCCGCCGGAGGTGGTAACACTGAAGCTTTCTTT. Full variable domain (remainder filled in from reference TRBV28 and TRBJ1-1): DVKVTQSSRYLVKRTGEKVFLECVQDMDHENMFWYRQDPGLGLRLIYFSYDVKMKEKGDIPEGYSVSREKKERFSLILESASTNQTSMYLCASSPAGGGNTEAFFGQGTRLTVV.

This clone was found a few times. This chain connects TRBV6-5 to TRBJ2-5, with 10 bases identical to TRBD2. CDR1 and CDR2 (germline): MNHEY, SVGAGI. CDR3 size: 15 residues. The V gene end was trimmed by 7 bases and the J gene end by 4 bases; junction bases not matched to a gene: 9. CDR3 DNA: TGTGCCAGCACACCCTGGAGGACTAGCGGAGAGACCCAGTACTTC. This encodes CASTPWRTSGETQYF.

CDR3 nucleotide sequence: TGTGCCAGTATCGTGTTGTTCTGGGGACAGTGCAATCAGCCCCAGCATTTT. Its translation is CASIVLFWGQCNQPQHF. The V call is TRBV19, the J call TRBJ1-5, with TRBD1 identical over 7 bases. CDR1 LNHDA and CDR2 SQIVND come from the germline V gene (reference sequence). V trimming: 7 bases; J trimming: 2 bases; junction bases outside the gene matches: 14. The CDR3 is 17 amino acids. Full variable domain (rest looked up from reference TRBV19 and TRBJ1-5): DGGITQSPKYLFRKEGQNVTLSCEQNLNHDAMYWYRQDPGQGLRLIYYSQIVNDFQKGDIAEGYSVSREKKESFPLTVTSAQKNPTAFYLCASIVLFWGQCNQPQHFGDGTRLSIL.

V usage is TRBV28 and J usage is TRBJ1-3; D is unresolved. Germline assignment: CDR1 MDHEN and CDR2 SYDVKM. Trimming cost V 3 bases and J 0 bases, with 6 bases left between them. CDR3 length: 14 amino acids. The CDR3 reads CASSLAGSGNTIYF. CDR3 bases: TGTGCCAGCAGTTTGGCAGGCTCTGGAAACACCATATATTTT.

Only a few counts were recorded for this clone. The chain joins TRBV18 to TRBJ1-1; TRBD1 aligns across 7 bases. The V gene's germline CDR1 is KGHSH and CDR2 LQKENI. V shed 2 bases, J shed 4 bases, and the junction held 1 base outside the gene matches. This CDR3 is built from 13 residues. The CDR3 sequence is CASSPAGGTEAFF. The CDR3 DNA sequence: TGTGCCAGCTCACCAGCAGGGGGCACTGAAGCTTTCTTT.

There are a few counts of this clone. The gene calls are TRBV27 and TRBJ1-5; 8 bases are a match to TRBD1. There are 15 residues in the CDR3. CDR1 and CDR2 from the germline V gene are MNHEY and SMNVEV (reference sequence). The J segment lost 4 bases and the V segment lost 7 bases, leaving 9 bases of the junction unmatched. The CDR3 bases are TGTGCCAGCATGTCGGGAACAGGGGGAAATCAGCCCCAGCATTTT. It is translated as CASMSGTGGNQPQHF.